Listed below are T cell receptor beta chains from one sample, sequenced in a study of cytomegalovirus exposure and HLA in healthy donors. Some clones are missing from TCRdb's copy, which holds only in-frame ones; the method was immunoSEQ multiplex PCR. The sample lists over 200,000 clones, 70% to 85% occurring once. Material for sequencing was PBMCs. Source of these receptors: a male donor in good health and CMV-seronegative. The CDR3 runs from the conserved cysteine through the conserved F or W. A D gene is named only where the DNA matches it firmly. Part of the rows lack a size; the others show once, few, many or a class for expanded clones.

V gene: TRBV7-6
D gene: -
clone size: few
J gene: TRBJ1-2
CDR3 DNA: TGTGCCAGCAGCTTAGTTTCAGGGGTCGGCTACACCTTC
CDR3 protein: CASSLVSGVGYTF

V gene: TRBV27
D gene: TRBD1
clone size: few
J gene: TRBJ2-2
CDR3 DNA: TGTGCCAGCAGTTTACAGGGGGCCGGGGAGCTGTTTTTT
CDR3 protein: CASSLQGAGELFF

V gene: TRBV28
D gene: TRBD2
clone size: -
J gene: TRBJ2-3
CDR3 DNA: TGTGCCAGCAGTTTACGCCTCCCGGGAGGTACGCAGTATTTT
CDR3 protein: CASSLRLPGGTQYF

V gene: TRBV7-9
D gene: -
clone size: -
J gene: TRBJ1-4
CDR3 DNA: TGTTCCAGCAGCCCAAGTTCTGTCCCAGCTAATGAAAAACTGTTTTTT
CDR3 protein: CSSSPSSVPANEKLFF

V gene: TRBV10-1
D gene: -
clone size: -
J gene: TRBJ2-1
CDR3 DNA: TGCGCCATTCTAGCGTACAGAAATGAGCAGTTCTTC
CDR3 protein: CAILAYRNEQFF

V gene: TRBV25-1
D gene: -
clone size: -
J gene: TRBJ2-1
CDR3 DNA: TGTGCCAGCAGTGCCTCTCCGCCCGAGGCGAATGAGCAGTTCTTC
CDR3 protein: CASSASPPEANEQFF

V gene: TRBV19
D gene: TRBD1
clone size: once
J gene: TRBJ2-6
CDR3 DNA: TGTGCCAGTAGTACGACAGGGGGCGCGGTAAACTCTGGGGCCAACGTCCTGACTTTC
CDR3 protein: CASSTTGGAVNSGANVLTF

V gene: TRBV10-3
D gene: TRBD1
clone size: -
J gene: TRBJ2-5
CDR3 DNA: TGTGCCATCAGATCAGAACAGGGGCCCCAAGAGACCCAGTACTTC
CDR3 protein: CAIRSEQGPQETQYF

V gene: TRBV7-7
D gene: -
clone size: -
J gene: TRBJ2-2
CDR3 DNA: TGTGCTAGCAGCTTAGTTTTCACGGGGTATGCCGGGGAGCTGTTTTTT
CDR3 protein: CASSLVFTGYAGELFF

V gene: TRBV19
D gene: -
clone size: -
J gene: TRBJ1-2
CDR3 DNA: TGTGCCAGCAGGGGCACCTCTAACTATGGCTACACCTTC
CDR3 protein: CASRGTSNYGYTF

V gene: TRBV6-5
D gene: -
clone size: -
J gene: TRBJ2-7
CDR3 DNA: TGTGCCAGCAGTTACCTAATGCCAACGGGGAATTACGAGCAGTACTTC
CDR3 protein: CASSYLMPTGNYEQYF

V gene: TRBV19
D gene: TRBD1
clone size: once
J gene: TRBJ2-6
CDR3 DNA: TGTGCCAGTAACCCCCGGGACAGGGGCATGCCTGGGGCCAACGTCCTGACTTTC
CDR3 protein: CASNPRDRGMPGANVLTF

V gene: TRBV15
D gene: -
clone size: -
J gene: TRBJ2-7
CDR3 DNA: TGTGCCACCAGCAGAGGTTCGGGAGAAGGCTACGAGCAGTACTTC
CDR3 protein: CATSRGSGEGYEQYF

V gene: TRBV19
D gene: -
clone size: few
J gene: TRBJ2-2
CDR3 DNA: TGTGCCAGTAGTACTCCTAGGGGGTCGAACACCGGGGAGCTGTTTTTT
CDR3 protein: CASSTPRGSNTGELFF

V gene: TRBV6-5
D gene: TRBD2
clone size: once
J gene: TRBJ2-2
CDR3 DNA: TGTGCCAGCAGAATAGCGGGAGGGCGGACCGGGGAGCTGTTTTTT
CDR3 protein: CASRIAGGRTGELFF

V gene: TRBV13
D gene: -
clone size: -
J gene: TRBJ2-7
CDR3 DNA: TGTGCCAGCAGCCCCGGGACAAACTCCTACGAGCAGTACTTC
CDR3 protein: CASSPGTNSYEQYF

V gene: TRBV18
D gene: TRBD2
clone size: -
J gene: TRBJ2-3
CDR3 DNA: TGTGCCAGCTCATTATCTGCGGGGGGCACAGATACGCAGTATTTT
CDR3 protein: CASSLSAGGTDTQYF

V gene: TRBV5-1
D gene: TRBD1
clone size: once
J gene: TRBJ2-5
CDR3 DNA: TGCGCCAGCAGCGACGGGACAGGGGGTTTAGAGACCCAGTACTTC
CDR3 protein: CASSDGTGGLETQYF

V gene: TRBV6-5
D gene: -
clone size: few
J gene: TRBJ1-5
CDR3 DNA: TGTGCCAGCAGCCCGAACAGGAATCAGCCCCAGCATTTT
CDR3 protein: CASSPNRNQPQHF

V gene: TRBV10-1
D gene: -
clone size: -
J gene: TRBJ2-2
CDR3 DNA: TGCGCCAGCAGCCCTCAGGCGGGCACCGGGGAGCTGTTTTTT
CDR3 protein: CASSPQAGTGELFF

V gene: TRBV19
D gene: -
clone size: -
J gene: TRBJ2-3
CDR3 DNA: TGTGCCAGTAAAGGAAGCGGGCTTAGCACAGATACGCAGTATTTT
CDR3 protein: CASKGSGLSTDTQYF

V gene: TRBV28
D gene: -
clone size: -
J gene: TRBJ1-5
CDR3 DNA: TGTGCCAGCTTGTCGGCAGGGGTGAGTCAGCCCCAGCATTTT
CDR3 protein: CASLSAGVSQPQHF

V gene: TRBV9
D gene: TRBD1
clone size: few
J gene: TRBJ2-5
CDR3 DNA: TGTGCCAGCAGCCCCCGGGGGGACAGGGGGGGGGAGACCCAGTACTTC
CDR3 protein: CASSPRGDRGGETQYF

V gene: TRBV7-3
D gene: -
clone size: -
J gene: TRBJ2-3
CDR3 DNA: TGTGCCAGCAGCTTCTTGGGGGGTGCAGATACGCAGTATTTT
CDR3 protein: CASSFLGGADTQYF

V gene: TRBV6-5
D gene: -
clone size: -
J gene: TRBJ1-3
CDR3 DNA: TGTGCCAGCAGTTCGGCAGGGCGGGGAAACACCATATATTTT
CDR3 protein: CASSSAGRGNTIYF

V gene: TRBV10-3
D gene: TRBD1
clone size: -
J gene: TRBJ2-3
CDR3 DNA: TGTGCCATCAGGGAGGACAGGGGGCTAAATACGCAGTATTTT
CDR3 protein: CAIREDRGLNTQYF

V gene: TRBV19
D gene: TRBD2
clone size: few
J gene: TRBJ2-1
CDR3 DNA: TGTGCCAGTAGTATAGTGGGTTGGGCGGGAGGGCCCTACAATGAGCAGTTCTTC
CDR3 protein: CASSIVGWAGGPYNEQFF

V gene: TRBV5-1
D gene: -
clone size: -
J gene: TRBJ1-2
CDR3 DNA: TGCGCCAGCAGCTTGGACGAGCCCCACGGCTACACCTTC
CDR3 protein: CASSLDEPHGYTF

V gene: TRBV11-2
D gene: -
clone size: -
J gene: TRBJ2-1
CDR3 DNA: TGTGCCAGCAGTTCTAGCGTGGCACTAGGAGACAATGAGCAGTTCTTC
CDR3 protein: CASSSSVALGDNEQFF

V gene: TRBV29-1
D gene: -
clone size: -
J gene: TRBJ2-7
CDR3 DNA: TGCAGCGCCCGACTGGGGGGGCCCCCCTACGAGCAGTACTTC
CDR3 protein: CSARLGGPPYEQYF

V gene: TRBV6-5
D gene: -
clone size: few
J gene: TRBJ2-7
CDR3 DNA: TGTGCCAGCCGCGAGATCTGGGCCGCCTACGAGCAGTACTTC
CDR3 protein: CASREIWAAYEQYF

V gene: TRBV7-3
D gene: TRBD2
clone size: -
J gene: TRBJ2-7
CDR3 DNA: TGTGCCAGCAGCCCGGGACTAGCGGGAATCTACGAGCAGTACTTC
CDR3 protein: CASSPGLAGIYEQYF

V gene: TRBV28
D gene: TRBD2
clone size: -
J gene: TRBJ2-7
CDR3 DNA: TGTGCCAGCAGCGGGAGGCGAGAAGGGAACTACGAGCAGTACTTC
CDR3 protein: CASSGRREGNYEQYF

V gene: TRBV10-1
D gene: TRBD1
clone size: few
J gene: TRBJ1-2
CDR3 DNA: TGCGCCAGCAGTCCTCAGGGGGCAACTCATGGCTACACCTTC
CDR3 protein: CASSPQGATHGYTF

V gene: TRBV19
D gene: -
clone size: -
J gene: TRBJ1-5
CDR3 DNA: TGTGCCAGTAGCTTCCAGGGGAATCAGCCCCAGCATTTT
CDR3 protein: CASSFQGNQPQHF

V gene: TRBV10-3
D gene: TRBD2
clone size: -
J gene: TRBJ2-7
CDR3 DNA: TGTGCCGCCTCTTCGACTAGCGGGAGGGGGTACGAGCAGTACTTC
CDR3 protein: CAASSTSGRGYEQYF

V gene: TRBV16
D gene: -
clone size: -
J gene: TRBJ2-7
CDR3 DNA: TGTGCCAGCAGCCAATTAATAGGGTATGGGGCTCCCTACGAGCAGTACTTC
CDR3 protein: CASSQLIGYGAPYEQYF

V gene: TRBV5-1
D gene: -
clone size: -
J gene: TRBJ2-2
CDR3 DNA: TGCGCCAGCAGCTTGGGCCAACTAATCACCACCGGGGAGCTGTTTTTT
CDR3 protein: CASSLGQLITTGELFF

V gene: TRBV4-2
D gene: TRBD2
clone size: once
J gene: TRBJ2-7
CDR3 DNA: TGTGCCAGCAGCCAAGGGGGGCGGGAGGGGACCTACGAGCAGTACTTC
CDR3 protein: CASSQGGREGTYEQYF

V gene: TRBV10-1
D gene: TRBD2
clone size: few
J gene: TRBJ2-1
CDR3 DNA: TGCGCCAGCAGTGACCCCCAGGGGACTAGCGGGAATGGTGAGCAGTTCTTC
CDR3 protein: CASSDPQGTSGNGEQFF

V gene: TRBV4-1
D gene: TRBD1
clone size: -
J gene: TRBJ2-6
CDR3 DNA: TGCGCCAGCAGCCCATACCAACCGGGACAGGCCCTCTCTGGGGCCAACGTCCTGACTTTC
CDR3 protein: CASSPYQPGQALSGANVLTF

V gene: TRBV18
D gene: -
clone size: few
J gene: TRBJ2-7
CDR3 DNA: TGTGCCAGCTCTCAGGGGTCCTACGAGCAGTACTTC
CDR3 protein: CASSQGSYEQYF

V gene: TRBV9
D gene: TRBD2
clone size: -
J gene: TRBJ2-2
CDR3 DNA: TGTGCCAGCAGCTCTCGGACTAGCGGGAGTCAGAACCCCATCGGGGAGCTGTTTTTT
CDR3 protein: CASSSRTSGSQNPIGELFF

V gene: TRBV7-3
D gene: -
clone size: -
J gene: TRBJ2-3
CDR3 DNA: TGTGCCAGCAGCTTAAGCGGGCTAAGCACAGATACGCAGTATTTT
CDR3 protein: CASSLSGLSTDTQYF

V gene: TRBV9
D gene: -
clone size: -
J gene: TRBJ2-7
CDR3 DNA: TGTGCCAGCAGCGTCCCCCCGCAGGGGGGATTTTACGAGCAGTACTTC
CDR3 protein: CASSVPPQGGFYEQYF

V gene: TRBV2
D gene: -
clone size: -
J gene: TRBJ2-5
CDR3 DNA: TGTGCCAGCAGTGGAAGCGCCCAAGAGACCCAGTACTTC
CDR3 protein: CASSGSAQETQYF

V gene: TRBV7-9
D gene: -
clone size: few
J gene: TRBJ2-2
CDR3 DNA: TGTGCCAGTACAGGGCCCGGGGAGCTGTTTTTT
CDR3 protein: CASTGPGELFF

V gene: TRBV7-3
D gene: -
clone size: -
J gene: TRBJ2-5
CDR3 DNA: TGTGCCAGCAGCTTAGACACCGGTCTGGCCCAGTACTTC
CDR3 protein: CASSLDTGLAQYF

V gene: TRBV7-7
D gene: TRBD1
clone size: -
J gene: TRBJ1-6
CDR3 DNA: TGTGCCAGCAGCCTAGGGACAGGACAGGAGGCAAATTCACCCCTCCACTTT
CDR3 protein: CASSLGTGQEANSPLHF

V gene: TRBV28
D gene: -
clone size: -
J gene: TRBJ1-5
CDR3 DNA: TGTGCCAGCAGTGTCAATAGCAATCAGCCCCAGCATTTT
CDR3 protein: CASSVNSNQPQHF

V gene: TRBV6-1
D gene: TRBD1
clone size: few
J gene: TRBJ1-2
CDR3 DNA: TGTGCCAGCAGCCGACAGGGTAACTATGGCTACACCTTC
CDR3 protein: CASSRQGNYGYTF

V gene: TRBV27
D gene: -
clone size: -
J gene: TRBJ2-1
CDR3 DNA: TGTGCCAGCAGCCGCGTAGGAGGGCGCTCCTACAATGAGCAGTTCTTC
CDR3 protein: CASSRVGGRSYNEQFF